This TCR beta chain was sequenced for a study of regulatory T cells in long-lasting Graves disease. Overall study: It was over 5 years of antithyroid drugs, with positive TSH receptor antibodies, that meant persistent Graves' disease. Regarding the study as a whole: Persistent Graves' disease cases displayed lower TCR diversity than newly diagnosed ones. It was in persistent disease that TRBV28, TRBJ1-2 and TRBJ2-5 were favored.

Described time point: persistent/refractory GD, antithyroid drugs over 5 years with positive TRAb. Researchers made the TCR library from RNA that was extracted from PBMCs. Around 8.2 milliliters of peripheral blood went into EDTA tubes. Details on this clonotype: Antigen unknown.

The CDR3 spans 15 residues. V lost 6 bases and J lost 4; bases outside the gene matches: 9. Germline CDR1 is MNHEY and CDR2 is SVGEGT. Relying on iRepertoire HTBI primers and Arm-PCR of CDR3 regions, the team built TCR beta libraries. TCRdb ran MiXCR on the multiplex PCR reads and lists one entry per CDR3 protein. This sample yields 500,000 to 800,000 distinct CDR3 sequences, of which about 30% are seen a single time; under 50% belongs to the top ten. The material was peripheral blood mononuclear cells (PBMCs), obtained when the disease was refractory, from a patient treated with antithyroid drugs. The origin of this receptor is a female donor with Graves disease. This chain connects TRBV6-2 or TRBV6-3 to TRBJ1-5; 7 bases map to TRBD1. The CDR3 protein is CASSQGTAANQPQHF. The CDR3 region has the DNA TGTGCCAGCAGCCAAGGGACAGCCGCAAATCAGCCCCAGCATTTT.